This T cell receptor (beta chain) came from a study of blood T cell repertoires in COVID-19. Sequencing used immunoSEQ multiplex PCR; TCRdb keeps in-frame clones, though not all of them. The sample includes 350,000 to 450,000 clones, around 87% of them seen just once. Trimming took off 0 bases at V and 2 bases at J, with 2 bases between the two ends. CDR1 and CDR2 (germline): SGHVS, FNYEAQ. The CDR3 loop spans 13 amino acids. The clonotype was recovered from a man in his forties in a cohort exposed to, infected with or recovered from COVID-19 (not recorded which). The V and J genes are TRBV7-6 and TRBJ2-1, with D uncertain. Sequenced sample: PBMCs or T cells enriched from blood (not recorded which). The CDR3 nucleotides read TGTGCCAGCAGCTTAGCCACCTACAATGAGCAGTTCTTC. It specifies CASSLATYNEQFF.